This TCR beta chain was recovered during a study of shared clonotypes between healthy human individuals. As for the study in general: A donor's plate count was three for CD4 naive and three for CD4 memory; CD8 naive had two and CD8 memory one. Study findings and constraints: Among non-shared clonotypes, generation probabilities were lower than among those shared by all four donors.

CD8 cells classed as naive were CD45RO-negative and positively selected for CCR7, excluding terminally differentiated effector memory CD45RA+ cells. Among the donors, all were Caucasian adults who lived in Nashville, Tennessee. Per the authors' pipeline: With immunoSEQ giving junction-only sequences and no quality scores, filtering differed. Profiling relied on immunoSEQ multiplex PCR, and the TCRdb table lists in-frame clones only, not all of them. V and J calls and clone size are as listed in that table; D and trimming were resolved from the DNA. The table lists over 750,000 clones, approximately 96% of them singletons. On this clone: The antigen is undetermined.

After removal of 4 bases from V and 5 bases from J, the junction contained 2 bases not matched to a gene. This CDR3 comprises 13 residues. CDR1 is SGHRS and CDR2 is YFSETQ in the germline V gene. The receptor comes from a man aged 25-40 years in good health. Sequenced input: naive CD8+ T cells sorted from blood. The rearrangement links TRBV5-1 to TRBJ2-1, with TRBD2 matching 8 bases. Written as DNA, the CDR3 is TGCGCCAGCAGCATACTAGCGGACAATGAGCAGTTCTTC. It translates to CASSILADNEQFF.